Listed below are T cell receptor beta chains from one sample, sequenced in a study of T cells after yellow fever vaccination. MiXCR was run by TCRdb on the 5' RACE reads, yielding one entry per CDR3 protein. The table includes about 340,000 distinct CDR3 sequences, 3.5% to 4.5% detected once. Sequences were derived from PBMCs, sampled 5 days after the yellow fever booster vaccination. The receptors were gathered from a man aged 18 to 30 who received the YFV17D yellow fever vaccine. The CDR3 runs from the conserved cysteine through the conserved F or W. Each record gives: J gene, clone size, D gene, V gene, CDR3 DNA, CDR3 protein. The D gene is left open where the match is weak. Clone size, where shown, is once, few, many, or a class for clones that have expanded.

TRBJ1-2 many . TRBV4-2 TGTGCCAGCAGCCAAGAACAGAGTGATTATGGCTACACCTTC CASSQEQSDYGYTF
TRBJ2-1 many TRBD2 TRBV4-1 TGCGCCAGCAGCCGACCCGGGACTAGCGGATCCAATGAGCAGTTCTTC CASSRPGTSGSNEQFF
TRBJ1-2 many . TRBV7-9 TGTGCCAGCAGCTCCGTAGGACTGGGGGAATTGGGCTACACCTTC CASSSVGLGELGYTF
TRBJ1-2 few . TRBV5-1 TGCGCCAGCAGCCCCCCACAGGAGTCAAACTATGGCTACACCTTC CASSPPQESNYGYTF
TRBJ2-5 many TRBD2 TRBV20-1 TGCAGTGCCCCTCCCCTAGCGGGGGAGCGGACCCAGTACTTC CSAPPLAGERTQYF
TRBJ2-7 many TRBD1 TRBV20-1 TGCAGTGCTACCCCCGGGGACAGCTTGGGCCAGTACTTC CSATPGDSLGQYF
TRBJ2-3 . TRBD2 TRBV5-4 TGTGCCAGCAGCTTCGGGGGGGTGCAGGATACGCAGTATTTT CASSFGGVQDTQYF
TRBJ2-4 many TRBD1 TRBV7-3 TGTGCCAGCAGCGACAGGACAGGGGCCCAGTACTTC CASSDRTGAQYF
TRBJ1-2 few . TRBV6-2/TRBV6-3 TGTGCCAGCACCCCGGGAGGTTCTCTATATGGCTACACCTTC CASTPGGSLYGYTF
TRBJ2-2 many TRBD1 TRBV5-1 TGCGCCAGCAGCTTGGGGGACAGGGCCCTGGCCGGGGAGCTGTTTTTT CASSLGDRALAGELFF
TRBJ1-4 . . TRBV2 TGTGCCAGCAGGATAGCCAGGGGTGGCGAAAAACTGTTTTTT CASRIARGGEKLFF
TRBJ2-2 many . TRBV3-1 TGTGCCAGCAGCCGGTTCGGGAACACCGGGGAGCTGTTTTTT CASSRFGNTGELFF
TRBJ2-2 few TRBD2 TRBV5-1 TGCGCCAGCAGCTTGGTGGCGGGGGGGCCGACCGGGGAGCTGTTTTTT CASSLVAGGPTGELFF
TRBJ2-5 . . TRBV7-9 TGTGCCAGCAGCTTAGCGGGGTCGGCGGAGACCCAGTACTTC CASSLAGSAETQYF
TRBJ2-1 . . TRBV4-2 TGTGCCAGCAGCCAAGATTTCGATGAGCAGTTCTTC CASSQDFDEQFF
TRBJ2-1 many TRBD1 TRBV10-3 TGTGCCATCAGTCCCGGGACAGGGACCTACAATGAGCAGTTCTTC CAISPGTGTYNEQFF
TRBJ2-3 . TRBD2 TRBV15 TGTGCCACCAGCAGACCTCGGACTAGCGGGGGCTCCGGTGGCACAGATACGCAGTATTTT CATSRPRTSGGSGGTDTQYF
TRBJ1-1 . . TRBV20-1 TGCAGTGCTAAAGAAGGGGGTTCATCCACTGAAGCTTTCTTT CSAKEGGSSTEAFF
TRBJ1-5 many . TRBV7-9 TGTGCCAGCAGCACCTTAACGGGTCAGCCCCAGCATTTT CASSTLTGQPQHF
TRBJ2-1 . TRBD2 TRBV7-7 TGTGCTAGCAGCTTAGAGGCCGGGACTAGCGGCTACAATGAGCAGTTCTTC CASSLEAGTSGYNEQFF
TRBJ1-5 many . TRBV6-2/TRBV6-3 TGTGCCAGTAATTTTCGGCTAAACAGGCACGATCAGCCCCAGCATTTT CASNFRLNRHDQPQHF
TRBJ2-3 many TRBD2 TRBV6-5 TGTGCCAGCAGTTACTCGAGCGGGGGGGTGGATACGCAGTATTTT CASSYSSGGVDTQYF
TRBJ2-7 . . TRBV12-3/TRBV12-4 TGTGCCAGCAGTACCGAGACAGGTTTCTACGAGCAGTACTTC CASSTETGFYEQYF
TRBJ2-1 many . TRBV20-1 TGCAGTGCTCCGACTTTGGCCAATGAGCAGTTCTTC CSAPTLANEQFF
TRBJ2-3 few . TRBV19 TGTGCCAGTAGTATTAATGGCCTTCTTAGCACACATACGCAGTATTTT CASSINGLLSTHTQYF
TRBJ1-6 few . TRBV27 TGTGCCAGCAGTGATCACCAGGGGTATAATTCACCCCTCCACTTT CASSDHQGYNSPLHF
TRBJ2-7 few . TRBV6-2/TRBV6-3 TGTGCCAGCTTAACCAGGGGATTACCTCACTACGAGCAGTACTTC CASLTRGLPHYEQYF
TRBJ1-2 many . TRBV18 TGTGCCAGCTCACCGGACAGCGGCTATGGCTACACCTTC CASSPDSGYGYTF
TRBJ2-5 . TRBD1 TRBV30 TGTGCCTGGAGACCTAAACTCGGGACAGGGGGCGAGGGGACCCAGTACTTC CAWRPKLGTGGEGTQYF
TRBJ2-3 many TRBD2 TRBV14 TGTGCCAGCAGCCAAGAGTTATTAGCGGGGCCTGGCACAGATACGCAGTATTTT CASSQELLAGPGTDTQYF
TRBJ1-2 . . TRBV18 TGTGCCAGCTCACCTGATGGTGGGGTGGGCTACACCTTC CASSPDGGVGYTF
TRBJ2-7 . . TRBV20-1 TGCAGTGCTAGTTTCGGGGACGAGCAGTACTTC CSASFGDEQYF
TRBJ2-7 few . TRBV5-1 TGCGCCAGCAGCTTGGCCGGGTTACCAGATGAGTACTTC CASSLAGLPDEYF
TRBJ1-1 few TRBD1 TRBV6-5 TGTGCCAGCAGTTACGACAGGGGGTCTAAATCTGAAGCTTTCTTT CASSYDRGSKSEAFF
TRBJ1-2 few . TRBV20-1 TGCAGGCCCGGGGGAGGAGATGGCTACACCTTC CRPGGGDGYTF
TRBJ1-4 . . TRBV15 TGTGCCACCAGCCGGAGTCTCACAGGCCAGAGGGGTGAAAAACTGTTTTTT CATSRSLTGQRGEKLFF
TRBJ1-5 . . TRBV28 TGTGCCAGCCTTCACCAGGGACAGCCCCAGCATTTT CASLHQGQPQHF
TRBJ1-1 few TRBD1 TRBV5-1 TGCGCCAGCAGCTGGACTTCACAGGGGCCCAACACTGAAGCTTTCTTT CASSWTSQGPNTEAFF
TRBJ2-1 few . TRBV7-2 TGTGCCAGCAGCCGTTATGATAGCCGGTCGGGCGATGAGCAGTTCTTC CASSRYDSRSGDEQFF
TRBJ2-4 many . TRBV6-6 TGTGCCAGCAGTTACTCGGACTGGGGGGCAAGCATTCAGTACTTC CASSYSDWGASIQYF
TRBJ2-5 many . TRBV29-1 TGCAGCGTTGTGGTGGGGGGCCAAGAGACCCAGTACTTC CSVVVGGQETQYF
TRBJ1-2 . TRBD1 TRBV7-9 TGTGCCAGCAGCTTAGTTGGTGGCCAGGGGGTTGATGGCTACACCTTC CASSLVGGQGVDGYTF
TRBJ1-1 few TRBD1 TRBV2 TGTGCCAGCAGCCGATGGGGACAGGGGAAGAACACTGAAGCTTTCTTT CASSRWGQGKNTEAFF
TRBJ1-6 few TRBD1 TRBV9 TGTGCCAGCAGCGTAGGGGACAGGAACAATTCACCCCTCCACTTT CASSVGDRNNSPLHF
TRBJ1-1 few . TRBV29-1 TGCAGCGTTGATCCCATGAACACTGAAGCTTTCTTT CSVDPMNTEAFF
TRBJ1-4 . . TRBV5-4 TGTGCCAGCAGCTTGGCCGGAGAGGGGCGTGAAAAACTGTTTTTT CASSLAGEGREKLFF
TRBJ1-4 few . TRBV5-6 TGTGCCAGCAGCTTGGAAGTTGGGCACGTTGGACTGTTTTTT CASSLEVGHVGLFF